The clone carrying this T cell receptor (beta chain) was counted once. What it binds is not known. This entry is derived from a study of persistence of HIV-infected CD4 T cells. An overlapping HIV-1 Gag peptide pool stimulated these cells at about 0.91 ug/peptide/mL. Responding CD4+ T cells were sorted by upregulation of both CD40 ligand and CD69. CD4+ T cell counts exceeded 400 cells/uL; CMV serology was positive. Sequencing used immunoSEQ version 4 in survey mode. Template was genomic DNA at roughly 9.3 ng/uL, with up to 1 ug used per sample. This table comes from immunoSEQ multiplex PCR, and its TCRdb copy is limited to in-frame clones, with some not included. This sample yields under 40,000 clones, of which 60% to 75% are seen a single time; 1.4% belongs to the top ten. Study results and limitations: Antigen-responding cells were enriched for degenerate expanded CDR3beta sequences. TCRbeta richness was lower in CMV- and Gag-responding cells than in anti-CD3/anti-CD28-responding cells.

CDR1 PRHDT and CDR2 FYEKMQ come from the germline V gene (reference sequence). CDR3 length: 15 residues. J was trimmed by 2 bases and V by 0 bases; bases with no gene match: 3. The V gene is TRBV13, the J gene TRBJ1-1; 7 bases agree with TRBD1. The sample in question was CD4+ T cells sorted from PBMCs after approximately 19-hour stimulation, obtained from a patient who received antiretroviral therapy. The TCR was taken from an adult man with HIV who was CMV-seropositive. The CDR3 spells CASSLGKGANTEAFF. CDR3 bases: TGTGCCAGCAGCTTAGGTAAGGGGGCCAACACTGAAGCTTTCTTT.